The present T cell receptor beta chain was sequenced within a study of a mutant IDH1 vaccine in newly diagnosed glioma. The V gene lost 6 bases and the J gene lost 3 bases, with 20 bases spanning the gap. The germline V gene has CDR1 SQVTM and CDR2 ANQGSEA. The CDR3 is 16 amino acids. Stated time point: week 23, last vaccination. Vaccinated patients received 300 ug of mutant IDH1 20-mer peptide per dose, with topical imiquimod. The protocol was immunoSEQ multiplex PCR, while the TCRdb copy is restricted to in-frame clones and leaves out a portion. This repertoire shows 25,000 to 35,000 clones, over 75% found once; its top ten account for 2% to 3%. A note on this clone: Its specificity is unknown.

The sequencing used PBMCs, collected from a glioma patient whose treatment included an IDH1 peptide vaccine. The chain uses TRBV29-1 and TRBJ2-2, with D maybe TRBD2 (6 bases). The sequence came from a man aged 40-49 years with glioma. The CDR3 sequence is CSVPLKGREDTGELFF. The CDR3 DNA follows: TGCAGCGTCCCTTTGAAGGGCAGGGAGGACACCGGGGAGCTGTTTTTT.